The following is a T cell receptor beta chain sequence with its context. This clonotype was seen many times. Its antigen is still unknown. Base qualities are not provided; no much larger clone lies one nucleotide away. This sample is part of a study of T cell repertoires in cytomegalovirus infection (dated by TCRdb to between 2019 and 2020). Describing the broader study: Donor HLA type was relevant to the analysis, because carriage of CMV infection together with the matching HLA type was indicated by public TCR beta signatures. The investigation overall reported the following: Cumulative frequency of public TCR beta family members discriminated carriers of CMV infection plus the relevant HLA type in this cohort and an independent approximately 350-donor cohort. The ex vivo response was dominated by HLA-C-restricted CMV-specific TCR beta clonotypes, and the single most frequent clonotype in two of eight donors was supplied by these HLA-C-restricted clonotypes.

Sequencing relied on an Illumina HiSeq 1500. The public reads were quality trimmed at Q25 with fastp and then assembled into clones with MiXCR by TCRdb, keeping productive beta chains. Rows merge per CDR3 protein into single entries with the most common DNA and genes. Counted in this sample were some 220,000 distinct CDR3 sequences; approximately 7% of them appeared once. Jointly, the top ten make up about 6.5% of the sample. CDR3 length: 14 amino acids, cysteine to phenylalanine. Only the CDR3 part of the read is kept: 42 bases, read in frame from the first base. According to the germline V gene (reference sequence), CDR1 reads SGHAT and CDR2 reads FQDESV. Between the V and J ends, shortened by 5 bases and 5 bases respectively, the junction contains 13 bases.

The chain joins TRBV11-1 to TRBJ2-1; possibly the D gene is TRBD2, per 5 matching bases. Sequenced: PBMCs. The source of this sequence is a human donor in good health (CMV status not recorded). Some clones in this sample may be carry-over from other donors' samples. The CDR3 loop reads CASSGSGNHNEQFF. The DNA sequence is TGTGCCAGCAGCGGATCCGGGAACCACAATGAGCAGTTCTTC. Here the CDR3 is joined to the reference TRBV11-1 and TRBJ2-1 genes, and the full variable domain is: EAEVAQSPRYKITEKSQAVAFWCDPISGHATLYWYRQILGQGPELLVQFQDESVVDDSQLPKDRFSAERLKGVDSTLKIQPAELGDSAMYLCASSGSGNHNEQFFGPGTRLTVL.